Listed below are T cell receptor beta chains from one sample, sequenced in a study of T cells expressing NK-cell markers. TCRdb re-called the 5' RACE reads; every CDR3 protein appears as one record, without DNA. The ten top clones account for roughly 12%, within a sample of over 120,000 distinct CDR3 sequences. The material sequenced was blood T cells: a sorted CD56 or NKG2C T cell subset, CD4+ or CD8+ T cells, or bulk PBMC T cells (not recorded which). Receptors originate from a man younger than 35 in good health. Both conserved end residues are part of each CDR3. Each record gives: J gene, V gene, CDR3 protein.

>TRBJ2-5|TRBV5-6
CASSLSWTGGAKTQYF
>TRBJ1-6|TRBV27
CASHGRGNSPLHF
>TRBJ2-5|TRBV5-5
CASSSGQLIQETQYF
>TRBJ1-1|TRBV19
CASSTGLSTEAFF
>TRBJ2-1|TRBV7-9
CASSLGIGRGYYNEQFF
>TRBJ2-2|TRBV6-1
CASEKTGELFF
>TRBJ2-1|TRBV7-2
CASSPPTGAAYNEQFF
>TRBJ2-3|TRBV12-3/TRBV12-4
CASSFILELPSSRADTQYF
>TRBJ2-1|TRBV24-1
CATSGGLAAKEQFF
>TRBJ2-1|TRBV7-9
CASNSQRPGRPYNEQFF